This T cell receptor (beta chain) was sequenced in a study of early T cells in non-severe SARS-CoV-2 infection. Findings and caveats of the study: Matches to VDJdb favored anti-spike CD8 responses and missed private and CD4 specificities.

Each single cDNA molecule received a unique molecular identifier. TCRdb reprocessed the 5' RACE reads via MiXCR and lists one record per CDR3 protein. Among 52,000 or so distinct CDR3 sequences listed, around an eighth were seen once. The table lists this clonotype with a few counts. Its target is unknown. This sequence was found in an adult who was a healthcare worker with PCR-confirmed SARS-CoV-2 infection or an uninfected control (not recorded which). Sequencing was performed on whole blood.

The CDR3 DNA follows: TGCAGTGCAACAGGGGGGAATAATGAAAAACTGTTTTTT. Residues: CSATGGNNEKLFF. V usage is TRBV20-1 and J usage is TRBJ1-4; 8 nucleotides align to TRBD1. The germline V gene has CDR1 DFQATT and CDR2 SNEGSKA (reference sequence). The J segment lost 4 bases and the V segment lost 6 bases, leaving 4 bases of the junction unmatched. The CDR3 contains 13 residues.